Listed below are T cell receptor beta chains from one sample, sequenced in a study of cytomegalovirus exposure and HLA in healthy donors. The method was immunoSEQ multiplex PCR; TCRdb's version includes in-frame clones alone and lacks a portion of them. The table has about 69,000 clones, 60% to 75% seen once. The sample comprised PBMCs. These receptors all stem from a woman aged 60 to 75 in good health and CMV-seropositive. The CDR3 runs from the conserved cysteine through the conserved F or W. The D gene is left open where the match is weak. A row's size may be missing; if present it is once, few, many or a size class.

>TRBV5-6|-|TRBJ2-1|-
CASSLGGFIAYNEQFF
TGTGCCAGCAGCCTGGGAGGTTTCATTGCCTACAATGAGCAGTTCTTC
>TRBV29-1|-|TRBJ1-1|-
CSVRGSEAFF
TGCAGCGTTAGGGGGTCTGAAGCTTTCTTT
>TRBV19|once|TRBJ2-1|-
CASGGPRFNEQFF
TGTGCCAGCGGAGGGCCGCGTTTCAATGAGCAGTTCTTC
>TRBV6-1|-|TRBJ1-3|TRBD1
CASRVPGQGNTIYF
TGTGCCAGCAGGGTCCCGGGACAGGGAAACACCATATATTTT
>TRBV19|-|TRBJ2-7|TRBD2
CASSTLGSGASYEQYF
TGTGCCAGTAGTACCTTGGGAAGCGGGGCCTCCTACGAGCAGTACTTC
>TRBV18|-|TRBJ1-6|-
CASSPRVGEGSPLHF
TGTGCCAGCTCACCTAGGGTAGGAGAGGGTTCACCCCTCCACTTT
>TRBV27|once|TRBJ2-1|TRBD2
CASSFRLAGLNEQFF
TGTGCCAGCAGTTTCCGACTAGCGGGACTCAATGAGCAGTTCTTC
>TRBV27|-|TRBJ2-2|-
CASSLTRIGGELFF
TGTGCCAGCAGTTTAACCAGGATTGGCGGGGAGCTGTTTTTT
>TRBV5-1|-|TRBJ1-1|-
CASSLRQGNTEAFF
TGCGCCAGCAGCTTGCGGCAGGGGAACACTGAAGCTTTCTTT
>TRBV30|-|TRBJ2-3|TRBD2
CATTSGGATDTQYF
TGTGCTACGACTAGCGGGGGGGCGACAGATACGCAGTATTTT
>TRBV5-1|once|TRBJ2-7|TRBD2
CASRPGTSGTYEQYF
TGCGCCAGCAGACCCGGGACTAGCGGTACCTACGAGCAGTACTTC
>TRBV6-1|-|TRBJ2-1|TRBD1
CAIIRDSSYNEQFF
TGTGCCATTATCCGGGACAGCTCCTACAATGAGCAGTTCTTC
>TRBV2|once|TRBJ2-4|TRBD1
CASSQEQGVQNIQYF
TGTGCCAGCAGCCAGGAACAGGGGGTGCAAAACATTCAGTACTTC